Each of the 8 T cell receptor beta chains below was sequenced from the same sample in a study of blood T cells in healthy people across ages. Next came a second PCR, run for about 7 to 12 cycles, which used a sample-barcoded 5' primer along with a J-beta primer mix. One entry per CDR3 protein, called by TCRdb with MiXCR from the 5' RACE reads. This repertoire shows 600,000 to 850,000 distinct CDR3 sequences, approximately 25% found once; its top ten account for 8% to 10%. These data are also associated with another study on T cells of mothers and their children.

The sequencing input was blood. All receptors derive from a boy between 10 and 17 years old in good health.

This clonotype was counted between two and nine times. V gene TRBV28 combines with J gene TRBJ2-3; no firm D call. Per germline, CDR1 MDHEN and CDR2 SYDVKM. The CDR3 is 16 amino acids. Trimming took 6 bases from V and 2 from J, leaving 18 bases between them. This CDR3 is CASRPSPALSTDTQYF. The CDR3 DNA sequence: TGTGCCAGCAGGCCCTCCCCGGCCCTATCCACAGATACGCAGTATTTT.

V and J are TRBV29-1 and TRBJ2-3, with 11 bases that match TRBD2. Germline assignment: CDR1 SQVTM and CDR2 ANQGSEA. The CDR3 loop spans 15 amino acids. Trimming removed 6 bases from V and 2 bases from J; junction bases left unmatched: 7. The CDR3 here is CSVHPTSGVTDTQYF. The CDR3 DNA is TGCAGCGTCCACCCGACTAGCGGGGTCACAGATACGCAGTATTTT.

This clonotype has a handful of counts. The genes are TRBV27 and TRBJ2-5; D remains ambiguous. The DNA end is a closer match to TRBJ2-7, so the J assignment may be wrong. This CDR3 contains 12 residues. Germline CDR1 MNHEY, CDR2 SMNVEV (reference sequence). CDR3 sequence (DNA): TGTGCCAGCATGGGCAGCCCCTACGAGCAGTACTTC. This codes for CASMGSPYEQYF.

This sequence joins TRBV20-1 and TRBJ2-1; 11 positions agree with TRBD2. Trimming cost V 3 bases and J 8 bases; bases outside gene matches: 18. Germline CDR1 DFQATT, CDR2 SNEGSKA (reference sequence). The CDR3 consists of 18 residues. This CDR3 is CSASYVSAWTSGPDEQFF. The CDR3 DNA is TGCAGTGCTAGCTACGTCTCCGCTTGGACTAGCGGGCCCGATGAGCAGTTCTTC.

The V call is TRBV29-1, the J call TRBJ2-5; D possibly corresponds to TRBD1 (6 bases). The DNA end lines up better with TRBJ2-1; the J call may be wrong. CDR1 is SQVTM and CDR2 is ANQGSEA in the germline V gene. This CDR3 spans 12 amino acids. The CDR3 DNA follows: TGCAGCGTTTTGGGGGCTGGCAATGAGCAGTTCTTC. Translating it yields CSVLGAGNEQFF.

The rearrangement uses TRBV20-1 and TRBJ2-5; TRBD2 matches 8 bases. This CDR3 is built from 15 residues. Germline assignment: CDR1 DFQATT and CDR2 SNEGSKA (reference sequence). The trim removed 0 bases at V and 5 bases at J, leaving 8 bases unmatched. CDR3 loop: CSARDLSGSGETQYF. The CDR3 DNA reads TGCAGTGCTAGAGATCTGAGCGGGAGCGGCGAGACCCAGTACTTC.

This chain connects TRBV20-1 to TRBJ2-2; TRBD2 might be the D (6 bases). V gave up 0 bases and J gave up 4 bases, with 15 bases separating them. The CDR3 runs 16 residues. CDR1 and CDR2 from the germline V gene are DFQATT and SNEGSKA (reference sequence). CDR3 nucleotides: TGCAGTGCTAGAGATTGGGGAGCGGGCCTCACCGGGGAGCTGTTTTTT. Its translation is CSARDWGAGLTGELFF.

The chain couples TRBV7-2 to TRBJ2-5; 8 bases fit TRBD1. V shed 5 bases, J shed 5 bases, and the junction held 7 bases outside the gene matches. Germline V gene sequence: CDR1 SGHTA, CDR2 FQGNSA. CDR3 length equals 14 residues. This CDR3 is CASSQIRQGETQYF. The CDR3 bases are TGTGCCAGCAGCCAGATACGACAGGGGGAGACCCAGTACTTC. The whole variable domain, remainder taken from reference TRBV7-2 and TRBJ2-5, is GAGVSQSPSNKVTEKGKDVELRCDPISGHTALYWYRQSLGQGLEFLIYFQGNSAPDKSGLPSDRFSAERTGGSVSTLTIQRTQQEDSAVYLCASSQIRQGETQYFGPGTRLLVL.